Listed below are T cell receptor beta chains from one sample, sequenced in a study of control samples from healthy donors and cancer patients. TCRdb's table, derived via immunoSEQ multiplex PCR, lists solely in-frame clones and lacks some. The sample carries 100,000 to 150,000 clones, around 90% recorded once. Input material: blood. The receptors here all came from a man aged 18 to 30 in good health. Both conserved end residues are part of each CDR3. Size values are once, few and many counts, or a class for expanded clones, and some rows have none.

j_call clone_size v_call cdr3_aa
TRBJ2-2 - TRBV7-2 CASSPRTSFGELFF
TRBJ2-3 once TRBV6-1 CASSGATSGRGDTQYF
TRBJ2-7 - TRBV7-7 CASSLALGLGYEQYF
TRBJ2-5 - TRBV11-2 CASSLGDGGLETQYF
TRBJ2-3 - TRBV24-1 CATSDRVAGGTDTQYF
TRBJ2-1 - TRBV27 CASSLGLAGRNNEQFF
TRBJ2-3 - TRBV7-9 CASSRVTLGGDTQYF
TRBJ1-5 - TRBV5-5 CASSLDPVGGIQPQHF
TRBJ1-1 - TRBV25-1 CASRPPIGDREAFF
TRBJ2-7 - TRBV28 CASKFGPSSSYEQYF
TRBJ2-6 - TRBV5-1 CASSLSGAGANVLTF